The 17 T cell receptor beta chains reported below all come from one sample, sequenced in a study of blood T cell repertoires in COVID-19. Here immunoSEQ multiplex PCR was the method, and the copy in TCRdb shows in-frame clones only, minus some. The table has 650,000 to 800,000 clones, 80% to 90% seen once. Input material: peripheral blood. These receptor sequences come from a woman aged 18-29 years with acute or convalescent COVID-19.

Points on this clone: In the same sample, other DNA sequences code for this CDR3. The rearrangement joins TRBV19 to TRBJ2-7; 7 bases agree with TRBD1. V trimming: 5 bases; J trimming: 2 bases; junction bases outside the gene matches: 3. Germline V gene sequence: CDR1 LNHDA, CDR2 SQIVND (reference sequence). The CDR3 spans 13 residues. CDR3 loop: CASSPGTAYEQYF. In nucleotides, the CDR3 is TGTGCCAGTAGTCCCGGGACAGCCTACGAGCAGTACTTC.

The sample holds a few counts of this clone. V usage is TRBV25-1 and J usage is TRBJ2-2; maybe TRBD1 (6 bases). Trimming stripped 2 bases from V and 7 bases from J, with 11 bases between. This CDR3 is built from 14 residues. Germline CDR1 reads MGHDK; CDR2 reads SYGVNS. Here the CDR3 DNA reads TGTGCCAGCAGTGAAGGGGGCGCCGTCGGGGAGCTGTTTTTT. Protein product: CASSEGGAVGELFF.

V usage is TRBV13 and J usage is TRBJ2-7, with D possibly matching TRBD2 (7 bases). V dropped 3 bases and J dropped 2 bases, with 14 bases sitting between them. Germline V CDR1 and CDR2: PRHDT, FYEKMQ (reference sequence). The CDR3 is made up of 15 amino acids. The CDR3 DNA is TGTGCCAGCAGCTTGGGCGGGGGCGTTCCCTACGAGCAGTACTTC. Its translation is CASSLGGGVPYEQYF.

Only one count was recorded for this clone. The chain recombines TRBV3-1 (or the pseudogene TRBV3-2) with TRBJ2-4, with D perhaps matching TRBD1 (6 bases). The CDR3 spans 12 residues. V was trimmed by 5 bases and J by 11 bases, leaving 13 bases between them. The germline V gene has CDR1 LGHDT and CDR2 YNNKEL (reference sequence). The CDR3 reads CASSTHQGFQYF. Here the CDR3 DNA reads TGTGCCAGCAGCACCCATCAGGGGTTTCAGTACTTC.

V gene TRBV30 combines with J gene TRBJ2-7; 7 nucleotides line up with TRBD1. With V trimmed by 7 bases and J by 2 bases, 11 bases remained unmatched. Looked up from germline, CDR1 is GTSNPN and CDR2 is SVGIG (reference sequence). CDR3 length: 14 amino acids. The CDR3 is CASYTGDQTYEQYF. Written as DNA, the CDR3 is TGTGCCTCCTATACAGGGGACCAGACCTACGAGCAGTACTTC.

This sequence joins TRBV7-2 and TRBJ2-5; no reliable D call. There are 13 residues in the CDR3. In germline, CDR1 is SGHTA, CDR2 FQGNSA. Trimming cost V 0 bases and J 5 bases, with 7 bases left between them. For the CDR3, the DNA is TGTGCCAGCAGCTTAGCGAACGGGGAGACCCAGTACTTC. This encodes CASSLANGETQYF.

The chain employs TRBV5-4 and TRBJ1-2; 7 bases are shared with TRBD1. The CDR3 contains 13 residues. Looked up from germline, CDR1 is SGHNT and CDR2 is YYREEE (reference sequence). J was trimmed by 3 bases and V by 4 bases; bases with no gene match: 3. The CDR3 sequence: CASSAQGDYGYTF. The CDR3 region has the DNA TGTGCCAGCAGCGCCCAGGGGGACTATGGCTACACCTTC.

This sequence joins TRBV19 and TRBJ1-1, with 8 positions matching TRBD1. The germline V gene has CDR1 LNHDA and CDR2 SQIVND (reference sequence). The V gene end was trimmed by 3 bases and the J gene end by 12 bases; junction bases not matched to a gene: 9. The length of the CDR3 is 13 residues. In DNA form, the CDR3 reads TGTGCCAGTAGTATGACAGGGGCCTCGACGACTTTCTTT. Amino acids: CASSMTGASTTFF.

The chain uses TRBV28 and TRBJ1-4; no firm D call. Trimming stripped 4 bases from V and 0 bases from J, with 6 bases between. The CDR3 is 14 residues long. From germline, CDR1 is MDHEN and CDR2 SYDVKM. In DNA, the CDR3 is TGTGCCAGCAGTTCCCCCGCAACTAATGAAAAACTGTTTTTT. Translated: CASSSPATNEKLFF.

The V and J genes are TRBV6-2 or TRBV6-3 and TRBJ2-3; 7 positions agree with TRBD2. With V trimmed by 2 bases and J by 4 bases, 6 bases remained unmatched. CDR3 size: 15 residues. Germline V gene data show CDR1 as MNHEY and CDR2 as SVGEGT. The CDR3 DNA sequence: TGTGCCAGCAGTTACGTTGGCGGGGGTGCAGATACGCAGTATTTT. Translating it yields CASSYVGGGADTQYF.

The gene calls are TRBV6-5 and TRBJ2-7, with TRBD1 matching 9 bases. V trimming: 5 bases; J trimming: 3 bases; junction bases outside the gene matches: 5. The CDR3 is 14 residues long. Germline-derived CDR1 and CDR2 are MNHEY and SVGAGI. This CDR3 reads CASSRPGQGYEQYF. The CDR3 DNA reads as TGTGCCAGCAGTAGGCCGGGACAGGGCTACGAGCAGTACTTC.

The chain couples TRBV6-2 or TRBV6-3 to TRBJ2-5, with 7 bases aligning to TRBD2. With V trimmed by 5 bases and J by 4 bases, 7 bases remained unmatched. The CDR3 runs to 14 residues. Germline loops: CDR1 MNHEY, CDR2 SVGEGT. CDR3 sequence reads: CASSTLARRETQYF. The CDR3 bases are TGTGCCAGCAGTACACTAGCGAGAAGAGAGACCCAGTACTTC.

This clone was detected only a few times. The CDR3 here is CASSESVGTGGSPLHF. DNA of the CDR3: TGTGCCAGCAGTGAATCTGTAGGGACAGGAGGTTCACCCCTCCACTTT. The chain has TRBV6-1 and TRBJ1-6; 8 bases align to TRBD1. Germline CDR1 and CDR2: MNHNS and SASEGT. The junction had 9 bases not matched to a gene; V was cut back by 2 bases and J by 9 bases. The CDR3 totals 16 residues.

This sequence joins TRBV6-5 and TRBJ2-1; D is perhaps TRBD2 (6 bases). This CDR3 has 16 residues. Germline CDR1 is MNHEY and CDR2 is SVGAGI. Trimming stripped 4 bases from V and 0 bases from J, with 13 bases between. CDR3 amino acids: CASSSRRGTSYNEQFF. The CDR3, as DNA: TGTGCCAGCAGTTCCCGACGGGGGACCTCCTACAATGAGCAGTTCTTC.

V gene TRBV3-1 (or the pseudogene TRBV3-2) combines with J gene TRBJ2-3; 14 bases fit TRBD2. Germline CDR1 LGHDT, CDR2 YNNKEL (reference sequence). CDR3 length: 19 residues. The V and J ends lost 3 bases and 2 bases, in that order; junction bases with no gene match: 10. In nucleotides, the CDR3 is TGTGCCAGCAGCCATGCCAGACTAGCGGGGGGGCCTTACACAGATACGCAGTATTTT. Translating it yields CASSHARLAGGPYTDTQYF.

The chain recombines TRBV2 with TRBJ2-5; TRBD1 matches at 8 bases. V lost 6 bases to trimming and J lost 1 base; unmatched junction nucleotides: 4. The CDR3 extends over 14 amino acids. In germline, CDR1 is SNHLY, CDR2 FYNNEI. The DNA of the CDR3 is TGTGCCAGCAGGCCCGGGACAGGCCAAGAGACCCAGTACTTC. The encoded protein is CASRPGTGQETQYF.

This clone was observed a few times. V gene TRBV6-4 combines with J gene TRBJ2-1, with TRBD1 matching 10 bases. Germline CDR1 reads MRHNA; CDR2 reads SNTAGT. The V and J ends lost 6 bases and 3 bases, in that order; junction bases with no gene match: 5. CDR3 size: 15 residues. The CDR3 loop is CASSPGTGDYNEQFF. The CDR3 bases are TGTGCCAGCAGCCCAGGGACAGGGGACTACAATGAGCAGTTCTTC.